Shown below are 23 T cell receptor beta chains from a single sample sequenced in a study of cytomegalovirus exposure and HLA in healthy donors. PCR was performed using 60 Vbeta and 13 Jbeta primers. Measured with immunoSEQ multiplex PCR; TCRdb has only the in-frame clones, and not every one. The profile shows 150,000 to 200,000 clones, around 70% of them singletons. The specimen sequenced was PBMCs. The receptors derive from a man in his late teens or twenties in good health and CMV-seropositive.

The DNA of the CDR3 is TGTGCCAGCAGACCCACAGGGGGCCTCGATCAGCCCCAGCATTTT. Translating it yields CASRPTGGLDQPQHF. This chain uses TRBV6-1 with TRBJ1-5; 9 bases align to TRBD1. The junction had 8 bases not matched to a gene; V was cut back by 6 bases and J by 5 bases. This CDR3 has 15 residues. Germline V lookup: CDR1 MNHNS, CDR2 SASEGT.

In this sample, this clone turned up a few times. The chain combines TRBV6-1 with TRBJ1-6; 8 positions agree with TRBD1. Germline V CDR1 and CDR2: MNHNS, SASEGT. The CDR3 contains 14 residues. V gave up 6 bases and J gave up 10 bases; unmatched junction bases: 8. CDR3 DNA: TGTGCCAGCAGCCAACAGGGGGACGGATCACCCCTCCACTTT. Protein: CASSQQGDGSPLHF.

The V gene is TRBV6-5, the J gene TRBJ1-2, with 7 bases fitting TRBD1. Trimming removed 5 bases from V and 8 bases from J; junction bases left unmatched: 8. The CDR3 totals 13 residues. The germline V gene has CDR1 MNHEY and CDR2 SVGAGI. CDR3 residues: CASSTGVPTGYTF. The CDR3 DNA reads TGTGCCAGCAGTACAGGGGTCCCGACGGGCTACACCTTC.

The chain recombines TRBV11-3 with TRBJ2-3; the match to TRBD2 covers 14 bases. The CDR3 has 17 residues. Germline V lookup: CDR1 SGHNT, CDR2 YENEEA. Unmatched junction bases numbered 7, after V lost 5 bases and J lost 3 bases. The CDR3 spells CASSPGTSGRGTDTQYF. The CDR3 DNA follows: TGTGCCAGCAGCCCCGGGACTAGCGGGAGAGGGACAGATACGCAGTATTTT. Drawing the rest from reference TRBV11-3 and TRBJ2-3, the complete variable domain is EAGVVQSPRYKIIEKKQPVAFWCNPISGHNTLYWYLQNLGQGPELLIRYENEEAVDDSQLPKDRFSAERLKGVDSTLKIQPAELGDSAVYLCASSPGTSGRGTDTQYFGPGTRLTVL.

The chain combines TRBV27 with TRBJ1-5; D perhaps matches TRBD1 (5 bases). V shed 5 bases and J shed 9 bases, with 11 bases lying between them. Germline CDR1 MNHEY, CDR2 SMNVEV (reference sequence). The CDR3 covers 12 residues. The CDR3 loop is CASSRWGGPQHF. CDR3 in DNA: TGTGCCAGCAGTCGTTGGGGGGGGCCCCAGCATTTT.

This chain connects TRBV7-2 to TRBJ1-5; no firm D call. Trimming pared 1 base from V and 6 bases from J, leaving 13 bases between. This CDR3 contains 15 residues. Germline V gene sequence: CDR1 SGHTA, CDR2 FQGNSA. CDR3 sequence reads: CASSLEIWAGQPQHF. CDR3 coding DNA: TGTGCCAGCAGCTTAGAGATTTGGGCAGGTCAGCCCCAGCATTTT. Variable domain in full (rest from reference TRBV7-2 and TRBJ1-5): GAGVSQSPSNKVTEKGKDVELRCDPISGHTALYWYRQSLGQGLEFLIYFQGNSAPDKSGLPSDRFSAERTGGSVSTLTIQRTQQEDSAVYLCASSLEIWAGQPQHFGDGTRLSIL.

The chain recombines TRBV5-5 with TRBJ1-4; D not resolved. The CDR3 contains 14 residues. Looked up from germline, CDR1 is SGHKS and CDR2 is YYEKEE (reference sequence). Between the trimmed V and J ends, which lost 4 bases and 8 bases, there was a span of 15 bases. CDR3 sequence: CASSTTFRGEKLFF. CDR3 nucleotide sequence: TGTGCCAGCAGCACGACATTCCGTGGGGAAAAACTGTTTTTT.

The chain employs TRBV6-5 and TRBJ2-5; a possible D gene is TRBD1 (6 bases). The CDR3 has 14 residues. CDR1 is MNHEY, CDR2 SVGAGI, per germline. Trimming removed 6 bases from V and 4 bases from J, with 15 bases in between. The CDR3 is CASRRLGGTETQYF. The CDR3 coding sequence is TGTGCCAGCAGGAGACTTGGGGGCACAGAGACCCAGTACTTC.

The rearrangement joins TRBV5-1 to TRBJ2-5; 8 nucleotides match TRBD2. This CDR3 has 14 amino acids. Germline CDR1 is SGHRS and CDR2 is YFSETQ. The V gene end was trimmed by 4 bases and the J gene end by 5 bases; junction bases not matched to a gene: 7. CDR3 residues: CASSPTGGSETQYF. The CDR3 DNA is TGCGCCAGCAGCCCCACGGGGGGGTCGGAGACCCAGTACTTC.

The chain joins TRBV5-1 to TRBJ2-2, with D perhaps TRBD2 (5 bases). Trimming removed 2 bases at V and 3 bases at J, with 14 bases between. The CDR3 loop spans 16 amino acids. Per germline, CDR1 SGHRS and CDR2 YFSETQ. This CDR3 reads CASSFSSGGDTGELFF. CDR3 bases: TGCGCCAGCAGCTTCTCCAGCGGTGGGGACACCGGGGAGCTGTTTTTT.

The chain carries TRBV9 and TRBJ2-1; perhaps TRBD2 as D (6 bases). V was cut by 0 bases and J by 6 bases, with 13 bases left in between. CDR1 SGDLS and CDR2 YYNGEE come from the germline V gene. The CDR3 is 15 residues long. The CDR3 here is CASSVGSGLFNEQFF. CDR3 bases: TGTGCCAGCAGCGTAGGTTCGGGACTGTTCAATGAGCAGTTCTTC.

The chain couples TRBV28 to TRBJ1-5, with D unclear. The germline V gene has CDR1 MDHEN and CDR2 SYDVKM. The CDR3 is 15 residues long. V lost 7 bases to trimming and J lost 0 bases, with 13 bases between them. CDR3 amino acids: CASTPWPDSNQPQHF. The CDR3 DNA sequence: TGTGCCAGCACCCCTTGGCCAGATAGCAATCAGCCCCAGCATTTT.

Turning to this clone: A far larger clone is one base from this, pointing to a likely read error. This chain joins TRBV7-9 and TRBJ1-1; unclear D gene. Germline CDR1 SEHNR, CDR2 FQNEAQ (reference sequence). This CDR3 comprises 13 residues. The CDR3 loop is CASSLEPGSEALF. DNA for the CDR3: TGTGCCAGCAGCTTAGAGCCTGGGAGTGAAGCTCTCTTT.

V is TRBV29-1 and J is TRBJ1-2; D is undetermined. Per germline, CDR1 SQVTM and CDR2 ANQGSEA. The CDR3 covers 12 residues. V lost 2 bases and J lost 4, with 8 bases in between. The chain's CDR3 is CSVERGSYGYTF. DNA of the CDR3: TGCAGCGTTGAAAGAGGGTCCTATGGCTACACCTTC. Based on the CDR3 plus reference TRBV29-1 and TRBJ1-2, the full variable domain is SAVISQKPSRDICQRGTSLTIQCQVDSQVTMMFWYRQQPGQSLTLIATANQGSEATYESGFVIDKFPISRPNLTFSTLTVSNMSPEDSSIYLCSVERGSYGYTFGSGTRLTVV.

The chain links TRBV10-1 to TRBJ2-6, with 9 bases aligning to TRBD1. The CDR3 is 16 residues long. Germline values: CDR1 WNHNN, CDR2 SYGVQD (reference sequence). J lost 2 bases, V lost 10 bases, and 9 bases had no gene match. CDR3 DNA sequence: TGCGCCACGTGGGACAGGGTAATTGCTGGGGCCAACGTCCTGACTTTC. The encoded protein is CATWDRVIAGANVLTF.

J is TRBJ2-3 and V is TRBV15; D is perhaps TRBD2 (5 bases). The CDR3 consists of 15 residues. V was clipped by 1 base and J by 0 bases, with 8 bases between them. The germline CDR1 and CDR2 sequences are LNHNV and YYDKDF (reference sequence). CDR3 amino acids: CATSRGTPSTDTQYF. In nucleotides, the CDR3 is TGTGCCACCAGCAGAGGGACTCCTAGCACAGATACGCAGTATTTT.

V and J are TRBV5-6 and TRBJ2-2; D unresolved. This CDR3 has 11 amino acids. The germline V and J ends were trimmed by 5 bases and 11 bases, with 10 bases remaining between them. Germline assignment: CDR1 SGHDT and CDR2 YYEEEE. The CDR3 region is CASSYFSELFF. Here the CDR3 DNA reads TGTGCCAGCAGTTATTTTAGTGAGCTGTTTTTT.

The rearrangement uses TRBV5-4 and TRBJ2-7, with 7 bases aligning to TRBD1. The germline gives CDR1 SGHNT, CDR2 YYREEE (reference sequence). The CDR3 runs 14 residues. With V trimmed by 4 bases and J by 3 bases, 7 bases remained unmatched. CDR3 in amino acids: CASSIGQANYEQYV. CDR3 coding DNA: TGTGCCAGCAGCATAGGACAGGCCAACTACGAGCAGTACGTC.

The V gene is TRBV10-1, the J gene TRBJ2-1; no reliable D call. The CDR3 runs to 14 residues. CDR1 is WNHNN, CDR2 SYGVQD, per germline (reference sequence). Trimming shortened V by 3 bases and J by 0 bases, and 6 bases separated the two germline ends. The CDR3: CASSERSSYNEQFF. The CDR3 DNA reads as TGCGCCAGCAGTGAAAGGAGCTCCTACAATGAGCAGTTCTTC.

V usage is TRBV27 and J usage is TRBJ1-2, with D tentatively TRBD1 (6 bases). Germline V lookup: CDR1 MNHEY, CDR2 SMNVEV (reference sequence). This CDR3 is built from 15 residues. V was pared by 5 bases and J by 8 bases, with 21 bases between. The CDR3 sequence is CASSVGYPTGIGYTF. DNA for the CDR3: TGTGCCAGCAGTGTTGGGTACCCCACAGGGATAGGCTACACCTTC.

The chain couples TRBV18 to TRBJ1-1, with unresolved D. V gave up 4 bases and J gave up 7 bases, with 7 bases separating them. Germline lookup yields CDR1 KGHSH and CDR2 LQKENI. This CDR3 is built from 11 residues. DNA for the CDR3: TGTGCCAGCTCACAACGCGATGAAGCTTTCTTT. It encodes CASSQRDEAFF.

The V call is TRBV27, the J call TRBJ1-1; TRBD1 matches 9 bases. CDR3 size: 13 residues. Germline V gene data show CDR1 as MNHEY and CDR2 as SMNVEV (reference sequence). Trimming cost V 5 bases and J 6 bases; bases outside gene matches: 4. For the CDR3, the DNA is TGTGCCAGCAGTAGGACAGGGGTTTCTGAAGCTTTCTTT. Translating it yields CASSRTGVSEAFF.

The V gene is TRBV27, the J gene TRBJ1-2; the D is unclear. Trimming removed 5 bases from V and 7 bases from J, with 14 bases in between. This CDR3 contains 13 residues. The germline CDR1 and CDR2 sequences are MNHEY and SMNVEV (reference sequence). CDR3 nucleotides: TGTGCCAGCAGTCCCCGGGGTGGAGGTGGCTACACCTTC. This encodes CASSPRGGGGYTF.